This TCR beta chain is from a study of T cells in Graves' hyperthyroidism and ophthalmopathy. Lactation, pregnancy, other autoimmune disease or uncontrolled infection excluded patients. Trimming took off 8 bases at V and 5 bases at J, with 19 bases between the two ends. This CDR3 is 15 amino acids long. Germline assignment: CDR1 WNHNN and CDR2 SYGVQD (reference sequence). Amplification of TCR beta CDR3 regions used RNA as the template. An initial round of RT-PCR targeting the TCR CDR3 relied on the HTBI primer set. TCRdb itself ran the multiplex PCR reads through MiXCR, one entry per CDR3 protein. The data hold 350,000 to 450,000 distinct CDR3 sequences, with roughly a sixth observed a single time. This clonotype occurred many times.

The sequenced sample consisted of blood. This sequence joins TRBV10-1 and TRBJ1-5; TRBD1 might be the D (6 bases). The receptor's source is a woman in her 30s with Graves' hyperthyroidism that later progressed to Graves' ophthalmopathy. In nucleotides, the CDR3 is TGCGCCAGCCGAGCTCCGGACAGCCGGTATCAGCCCCAGCATTTT. Translating gives CASRAPDSRYQPQHF.